Shown below are 14 T cell receptor beta chains from a single sample sequenced in a study of early T cells in non-severe SARS-CoV-2 infection. MiXCR, applied by TCRdb to the 5' RACE reads, yields one record per CDR3 protein. The data contain about 99,000 distinct CDR3 sequences, around a sixth of them seen just once; the ten biggest clones take up over 0.95%. Input material: whole blood. These receptors were obtained from an adult who was a healthcare worker with PCR-confirmed SARS-CoV-2 infection or an uninfected control (not recorded which).

This clonotype was seen a handful of times. CDR3 bases: TGTGCCAGCTCACCACCGGCCCGTAACTATGGCTACACCTTC. The encoded protein is CASSPPARNYGYTF. This chain joins TRBV18 and TRBJ1-2; D not certain. The CDR3 is made up of 14 amino acids. Trimming removed 0 bases from V and 1 base from J, with 6 bases in between. Germline V gene lookup returns CDR1 KGHSH and CDR2 LQKENI.

This sequence joins TRBV6-2 or TRBV6-3 and TRBJ1-2, with TRBD1 matching 7 bases. The CDR3 has 15 residues. Looked up from germline, CDR1 is MNHEY and CDR2 is SVGEGT. V was clipped by 7 bases and J by 4 bases; unmatched bases: 12. This chain's CDR3 is CASTPRGQMTYGYTF. The CDR3 DNA reads TGTGCCAGCACCCCCCGGGGACAGATGACCTATGGCTACACCTTC.

This clonotype appeared a few times. This rearrangement joins TRBV4-2 to TRBJ2-7; D possibly matches TRBD1 or TRBD2 (5 bases each). Looked up from germline, CDR1 is LGHNA and CDR2 is YNFKEQ. The CDR3 is 14 amino acids. Trimming removed 0 bases from V and 2 bases from J, with 8 bases in between. The chain's CDR3 is CASSQDLGPYEQYF. Written as DNA, the CDR3 is TGTGCCAGCAGCCAAGACCTGGGACCCTACGAGCAGTACTTC.

The V gene is TRBV28, the J gene TRBJ2-7; D remains unclear. The CDR3 covers 13 residues. Germline V lookup: CDR1 MDHEN, CDR2 SYDVKM. Trimming pared 4 bases from V and 6 bases from J, leaving 13 bases between. CDR3 nucleotide sequence: TGTGCCAGCAGTTCGTCTTATTGGGGCGAGCAGTACTTC. Translation: CASSSSYWGEQYF.

V and J are TRBV10-2 and TRBJ2-7; D possibly corresponds to TRBD2 (6 bases). This CDR3 is built from 14 residues. Trimming stripped 0 bases from V and 3 bases from J, with 9 bases between. Germline lookup yields CDR1 WSHSY and CDR2 SAAADI. The CDR3 region is CASSESLAHYEQYF. The CDR3 DNA follows: TGCGCCAGCAGTGAGTCGCTAGCGCACTACGAGCAGTACTTC.

This rearrangement joins TRBV6-2 or TRBV6-3 to TRBJ2-2; the match to TRBD2 covers 9 bases. Germline assignment: CDR1 MNHEY and CDR2 SVGEGT. The length of the CDR3 is 18 residues. J gave up 9 bases and V 0 bases, and 14 bases lay outside the gene matches. The DNA for the CDR3 is TGTGCCAGCAGTTACTCGAGGAGAAACGCGGGGGGGCCCCGGGAGCTGTTTTTT. Its protein product is CASSYSRRNAGGPRELFF.

This clonotype was seen only a few times. The chain joins TRBV12-3 or TRBV12-4 to TRBJ2-3, with TRBD1 as a possible D gene (6 bases). This CDR3 is built from 15 residues. With 1 base removed from V and 6 bases from J, the gap between germline ends came to 14 bases. CDR3 in DNA: TGTGCCAGCAGTTTAGGAGCCATTAGGGGGGATACGCAGTATTTT. Its protein is CASSLGAIRGDTQYF.

The gene calls are TRBV6-5 and TRBJ1-6; D gene ambiguous. The CDR3 length is 14 residues. CDR1 is MNHEY and CDR2 is SVGAGI in the germline V gene. With 6 bases removed from V and 6 bases from J, the gap between germline ends came to 12 bases. The CDR3: CASRMDAINSPLHF. CDR3 sequence (DNA): TGTGCCAGCAGAATGGACGCAATTAATTCACCCCTCCACTTT.

This clonotype appeared a few times. V gene TRBV12-3 or TRBV12-4 combines with J gene TRBJ1-1; D remains unclear. The CDR3 loop spans 14 amino acids. V dropped 3 bases and J dropped 4 bases, with 12 bases sitting between them. CDR3 sequence: CASSFRLGSTEAFF. The CDR3 nucleotides are TGTGCCAGCAGTTTTAGGCTTGGCAGCACTGAAGCTTTCTTT.

This clonotype appeared many times. V usage is TRBV20-1 and J usage is TRBJ2-7; 10 bases are a match to TRBD2. The CDR3 is made up of 13 amino acids. J gave up 6 bases and V 2 bases, and 4 bases lay outside the gene matches. Germline V CDR1 and CDR2: DFQATT, SNEGSKA (reference sequence). The CDR3 loop reads CSARLAGAPEQYF. The CDR3 bases are TGCAGTGCTAGACTAGCGGGAGCTCCCGAGCAGTACTTC.

V and J are TRBV13 and TRBJ1-5; D uncertain. The germline gives CDR1 PRHDT, CDR2 FYEKMQ (reference sequence). The CDR3 loop spans 13 amino acids. Trimming left V 4 bases short and J 0 bases short, with 4 bases between. CDR3 region: CASSSNSNQPQHF. CDR3 in DNA: TGTGCCAGCAGCTCTAATAGCAATCAGCCCCAGCATTTT.

This clonotype was counted many times. The chain joins TRBV6-1 to TRBJ2-2, with 11 bases lining up with TRBD1. Losses at the gene ends were 8 bases for V and 0 bases for J; bases not matched to a gene: 8. CDR1 and CDR2 from the germline V gene are MNHNS and SASEGT. The CDR3 consists of 17 residues. CDR3 amino acids: CASAGTGGFANTGELFF. CDR3 DNA: TGTGCCAGCGCGGGGACAGGGGGTTTCGCGAACACCGGGGAGCTGTTTTTT.

This chain uses TRBV5-6 with TRBJ2-2, with 7 bases aligning to TRBD2. The germline CDR1 and CDR2 sequences are SGHDT and YYEEEE. Trimming at V came to 2 bases and at J to 9 bases, leaving 10 bases not matched to a gene. The CDR3 is 15 amino acids. The CDR3 nucleotides read TGTGCCAGCAGCTTCCCATCCTCGGGGGGACGGGAGCTGTTTTTT. It specifies CASSFPSSGGRELFF.

This clonotype was counted a few times. The chain recombines TRBV5-5 with TRBJ1-2, with D unclear. V lost 1 base, J lost 2 bases, and 9 bases lay in between. Germline CDR1 reads SGHKS; CDR2 reads YYEKEE (reference sequence). CDR3 length: 14 residues. As DNA, the CDR3 is TGTGCCAGCAGCTTGAGTCCCGTAAACTATGGCTACACCTTC. Protein product: CASSLSPVNYGYTF.